These 21 T cell receptor beta chains were all obtained from the same sample, sequenced in a study of identical twins' blood T cells. In TCRdb, the 5' RACE reads were re-called with MiXCR into one record per CDR3 protein. The data show roughly 340,000 distinct CDR3 sequences, roughly 27% seen once. Sequenced: PBMCs. Every receptor here comes from a woman aged 18 to 49 in good health.

This chain joins TRBV6-1 and TRBJ1-4; D is unresolved. CDR1 is MNHNS, CDR2 SASEGT, per germline. Between the trimmed V and J ends, which lost 6 bases and 8 bases, there was a span of 10 bases. The CDR3 is 12 amino acids. CDR3 region: CASRGSWEKLFF. The CDR3 DNA sequence: TGTGCCAGCAGGGGCAGTTGGGAAAAACTGTTTTTT.

The chain uses TRBV5-5 and TRBJ1-5; unclear D gene. V was pared by 1 base and J by 0 bases, with 8 bases between. Germline CDR1 and CDR2: SGHKS and YYEKEE (reference sequence). The CDR3 spans 15 residues. This CDR3 reads CASSLWGGSNQPQHF. CDR3 sequence (DNA): TGTGCCAGCAGCTTGTGGGGAGGTAGCAATCAGCCCCAGCATTTT.

The chain couples TRBV10-3 to TRBJ2-1; no clear D gene. Germline CDR1 ENHRY, CDR2 SYGVKD. This CDR3 has 13 amino acids. Trimming took 4 bases from V and 8 from J, leaving 12 bases between them. The CDR3 bases are TGTGCCATCAGTGCGGGCTTGATCGATGAGCAGTTCTTC. This codes for CAISAGLIDEQFF.

CDR3 bases: TGTGCCAGTAGTACGAACAGGGCGGGCTCCTATGGCTACACCTTC. This encodes CASSTNRAGSYGYTF. This chain joins TRBV19 and TRBJ1-2, with TRBD1 as a possible D gene (6 bases). The V gene lost 4 bases and the J gene lost 4 bases, with 16 bases spanning the gap. Germline lookup yields CDR1 LNHDA and CDR2 SQIVND (reference sequence). CDR3 length equals 15 residues.

This rearrangement joins TRBV12-3 or TRBV12-4 to TRBJ1-2; D is perhaps TRBD1 (5 bases). The CDR3 length is 13 residues. Between the trimmed V and J ends, which lost 7 bases and 3 bases, there was a span of 12 bases. In DNA, the CDR3 is TGTGCCAGCAAAATAAAAGGGGACTATGGCTACACCTTC. Protein: CASKIKGDYGYTF.

This clonotype was picked up a small number of times. This chain links TRBV5-1 with TRBJ2-3, with D possibly being TRBD2 (5 bases). The V and J ends lost 4 bases and 3 bases respectively, with 18 bases between them. Looked up from germline, CDR1 is SGHRS and CDR2 is YFSETQ. CDR3 length: 16 amino acids. The CDR3 loop reads CASSPTPAGVTDTQYF. As DNA, the CDR3 is TGCGCCAGCAGCCCAACCCCCGCGGGTGTAACAGATACGCAGTATTTT.

In this sample, this clonotype turned up a few times. The CDR3 sequence is CASTREGPGDTQYF. In DNA, the CDR3 is TGTGCCAGCACTCGGGAGGGCCCTGGAGATACGCAGTATTTT. This chain connects TRBV28 to TRBJ2-3, with 8 bases fitting TRBD2. The germline gives CDR1 MDHEN, CDR2 SYDVKM. The junction had 8 bases not matched to a gene; V was cut back by 7 bases and J by 5 bases. The CDR3 covers 14 residues.

This clonotype has only a few counts. The V and J genes are TRBV5-1 and TRBJ2-1; D call uncertain. Germline V gene sequence: CDR1 SGHRS, CDR2 YFSETQ. CDR3 length: 14 amino acids. The germline V and J ends were trimmed by 0 bases and 5 bases, with 9 bases remaining between them. This CDR3 is CASSLVPGHNEQFF. The CDR3 nucleotides are TGCGCCAGCAGCTTGGTCCCGGGTCACAATGAGCAGTTCTTC.

J is TRBJ2-7 and V is TRBV6-6, with D perhaps matching TRBD1 or TRBD2 (6 bases each). V lost 4 bases and J lost 10, with 14 bases in between. The CDR3 consists of 12 residues. Germline V gives CDR1 MNHNY, CDR2 SVGAGI (reference sequence). CDR3 in DNA: TGTGCCAGCAGTTGGGACATGGAGGGACAGTACTTC. Encoded protein: CASSWDMEGQYF.

With regard to this clonotype: This could be a read error, since a much larger clone is one nucleotide away. The chain has TRBV13 and TRBJ1-4; no clear D gene. Per the germline V gene, CDR1 is PRHDT and CDR2 is FYEKMQ (reference sequence). This CDR3 is built from 13 residues. Trimming removed 1 base from V and 10 bases from J, with 10 bases in between. CDR3 nucleotide sequence: TGTGCCAGCAGCTTAGCGGGAAAAGGAAAACTGTTTTTT. The encoded protein is CASSLAGKGKLFF.

V usage is TRBV20-1 and J usage is TRBJ1-1; D perhaps matches TRBD1 (5 bases). This CDR3 has 12 amino acids. In germline, CDR1 is DFQATT, CDR2 SNEGSKA (reference sequence). As DNA, the CDR3 is TGCAGAGCCTTGACAGTGAACACTGAAGCTTTCTTT. Residues: CRALTVNTEAFF.

This rearrangement joins TRBV6-1 to TRBJ2-7; possible D gene TRBD2, 5 bases. Trimming shortened V by 5 bases and J by 1 base, and 6 bases separated the two germline ends. Looked up from germline, CDR1 is MNHNS and CDR2 is SASEGT. The CDR3 has 12 residues. CDR3 loop: CASSWRSYEQYF. As DNA, the CDR3 is TGTGCCAGCAGTTGGAGGTCCTACGAGCAGTACTTC.

This clonotype was recorded a few times. The V gene is TRBV20-1, the J gene TRBJ2-7; D not resolved. V lost 1 base to trimming and J lost 2 bases, with 12 bases between them. This CDR3 comprises 14 residues. Germline V gives CDR1 DFQATT, CDR2 SNEGSKA (reference sequence). The CDR3 bases are TGCAGTGCTAGAGCTCACCTAGACGCCTACGAGCAGTACTTC. This gives the protein CSARAHLDAYEQYF.

In its sample, this clonotype was seen a few times. The V gene is TRBV27, the J gene TRBJ1-2; D gene unclear. The CDR3 is 13 amino acids. Trimming stripped 8 bases from V and 3 bases from J, with 13 bases between. Germline V gives CDR1 MNHEY, CDR2 SMNVEV (reference sequence). The DNA of the CDR3 is TGTGCCAGCGCGTGGTCGGTACACTATGGCTACACCTTC. As protein: CASAWSVHYGYTF.

Many counts were recorded for this clonotype. The rearrangement joins TRBV5-4 to TRBJ2-3; 7 bases agree with TRBD2. The germline gives CDR1 SGHNT, CDR2 YYREEE (reference sequence). The CDR3 length is 16 residues. With 6 bases clipped from V and 3 bases from J, the junction kept 13 bases outside the gene matches. In nucleotides, the CDR3 is TGTGCCAGCACCTCTCCGGACGGGAGGAATACAGATACGCAGTATTTT. Translation gives CASTSPDGRNTDTQYF.

This clonotype was seen more than once but under ten times. This rearrangement joins TRBV20-1 to TRBJ1-1; a weak D match, TRBD1 (5 bases). The V gene's germline CDR1 is DFQATT and CDR2 SNEGSKA (reference sequence). Trimming removed 3 bases from V and 4 bases from J, with 15 bases in between. The length of the CDR3 is 14 residues. CDR3 amino acids: CSASLSGLSTEAFF. The CDR3 DNA follows: TGCAGTGCTAGTCTTTCAGGGCTAAGCACTGAAGCTTTCTTT.

This clonotype was seen a few times. The V gene is TRBV14, the J gene TRBJ2-1; no reliable D call. V lost 2 bases and J lost 8, with 10 bases in between. This CDR3 is 13 amino acids long. Germline V gene lookup returns CDR1 SGHDN and CDR2 FVKESK. CDR3 protein: CASSQSLGYEQFF. CDR3 sequence (DNA): TGTGCCAGCAGCCAATCTCTAGGCTATGAGCAGTTCTTC. Drawing the rest from reference TRBV14 and TRBJ2-1, the complete variable domain is EAGVTQFPSHSVIEKGQTVTLRCDPISGHDNLYWYRRVMGKEIKFLLHFVKESKQDESGMPNNRFLAERTGGTYSTLKVQPAELEDSGVYFCASSQSLGYEQFFGPGTRLTVL.

As to this clonotype: A read error may be the cause here, since a much bigger clone is one base away. The rearrangement links TRBV19 to TRBJ2-1; TRBD2 aligns across 9 bases. The CDR3 consists of 18 residues. Germline V gene sequence: CDR1 LNHDA, CDR2 SQIVND (reference sequence). Trimming at V came to 6 bases and at J to 8 bases, leaving 20 bases not matched to a gene. DNA of the CDR3: TGTGCCAGTAGCCTTGTGAAAGCCGGACTAGCGTCTTTCCATGAGCAGTTCTTC. It specifies CASSLVKAGLASFHEQFF.

This clonotype came up many times. This sequence joins TRBV6-5 and TRBJ2-1; 10 bases agree with TRBD1. After removal of 2 bases from V and 6 bases from J, the junction contained 1 base not matched to a gene. CDR1 MNHEY and CDR2 SVGAGI come from the germline V gene. This CDR3 has 14 amino acids. The CDR3 protein is CASSYRTGGNEQFF. The CDR3 bases are TGTGCCAGCAGTTACAGGACAGGGGGCAATGAGCAGTTCTTC.

The V gene is TRBV11-2, the J gene TRBJ2-2, with 10 nucleotides matching TRBD1. The CDR3 runs 17 residues. J lost 2 bases, V lost 5 bases, and 8 bases had no gene match. Germline V lookup: CDR1 SGHAT, CDR2 FQNNGV. CDR3 bases: TGTGCCAGCAGCACTCACCGGGACAGGGGAAACACCGGGGAGCTGTTTTTT. It encodes CASSTHRDRGNTGELFF.

Note on this clonotype: This sequence may be a read error, since a much larger clone differs from it by one base. This chain joins TRBV5-1 and TRBJ1-1, with D perhaps matching TRBD1 (5 bases). In germline, CDR1 is SGHRS, CDR2 YFSETQ. This CDR3 is 15 amino acids long. For the CDR3, the DNA is TGCGCCAGCGGCTTCACCAGGGCCGTGAACACTGAAGCTTTCTTT. Its translation is CASGFTRAVNTEAFF.